This TCR beta chain was found in a study of cytomegalovirus exposure and HLA in healthy donors (dated by TCRdb to about 2017). Regarding the complete study: An earlier analysis of about 560 of the donors reported under 300 Gb of sequence data and some 110 million unique TCR beta sequences obtained from approximately 180 million T cells. Around 330 gigabases of sequencing data and around 80 million unique TCR sequences made up an early release that covered about 640 HLA-typed donors. Of the roughly 400 genotyped donors, 81% fell in the genetic ancestry cluster associated with self-reported Caucasian donors. The study aimed to test whether cataloging public T cell receptors could reveal signatures of past pathogen exposure. The T cell repertoires of several hundred subjects were profiled by immunosequencing and related to cytomegalovirus serostatus. In addition to the first cohort of 500 to 850 subjects, a separate validation cohort of 100 to 150 different subjects was used. The study combined high-throughput TCR immunosequencing, statistical association of individual TCRs with disease status, and machine learning to predict cytomegalovirus infection status. A later analysis re-analyzed previously published TCR beta repertoires from 650 to 800 donors and added high-resolution HLA genotyping to study TCR occurrence patterns. In the later analysis, no new phenotypic data were used to find candidate immune exposures; instead, reliance was placed on TCR beta sequences and their occurrence across donors. To decide whether each TCR beta V gene segment behaved as functional or pseudogenic, an earlier analysis of fewer than 750 of the donors relied on high-throughput TCR beta sequencing. Alongside the repertoire data, information on donor age, sex, ethnicity and CMV serostatus was compiled. A later genetic analysis used genome-wide SNP genotypes for about 65% of the 666 donors, treating that subset as a discovery cohort. All discovery cohort repertoires had been generated on a single sequencing platform. Both class I and class II loci were covered by HLA typing, at four-digit resolution. The number of typed donors differed by locus: about 629-630 for A, B, C, DRB1 and DQB1; 500 to 550 for DQA1; 606 for DPA1; and some 450 for DPB1. Roughly five DR-DQ haplotypes were handled as single units for association and clustering because linkage in the cohort was strong. Across roughly 420 genotyped donors of the cohort, an average of approximately 220,000 unique TCR beta nucleotide sequences per donor were sequenced, and around 19% of those sequences were non-productive.

Libraries came from the immunoSEQ multiplex PCR assay. The multiplex PCR relied on a mix of 60 forward primers for TCR Vbeta segments and 13 reverse primers for TCR Jbeta segments. The CDR3 region of rearranged TCR beta genes was amplified from genomic DNA by a multiplex PCR assay. The Illumina HiSeq System was used to sequence the amplified TCR beta libraries as 87-base-pair reads. On the study's bioinformatics: In a later analysis, 77 million or so unique TCR beta chains were counted across the roughly 670 repertoires, and about 9.9 million of these chains were shared by at least two donors. Raw reads were error-corrected and collapsed into unique sequences by a nearest-neighbor algorithm in which closely related sequences were merged to remove PCR and sequencing errors. CDR3 sequences were aligned to IMGT reference sequences to assign V, D and J gene segments. For a sequence to be retained, a match of at least six nucleotides to both a V gene segment and a J gene segment was required. A rearrangement counted as productive if the CDR3 had no stop codons and remained in frame with V and J, and every other rearrangement counted as non-productive. CDR3 was defined according to IMGT convention as the region running from the second conserved V-encoded cysteine to the conserved J-encoded phenylalanine. In an earlier analysis of some 550 of the donors, sequences lacking an unambiguous match to a single V gene segment were excluded. An earlier analysis of almost 600 of the donors classified V segments as functional when productive rearrangements were above 56.7% and as segregating when the standard deviation between donors was above 5%. A statistical classification framework was developed to diagnose cytomegalovirus status using the catalog of TCR beta chain sequences. In a later analysis, V and J genes were assigned by comparing TCR nucleotide sequences against IMGT/GENE-DB human TR gene sequences. A later analysis assigned CDR3 sequences and most-parsimonious VDJ recombination scenarios with the TCRdist pipeline. A later analysis defined each TCR beta chain by its CDR3 amino acid sequence plus V-gene family, and excluded reads lacking a unique V-gene family. As a way to deal with suspected cross-contamination and a sequencing artifact, a later analysis dropped roughly 620 nucleotide sequences that were highly shared and had low generation probability. In a later analysis, a clonal expansion index was calculated for each public chain from normalized within-repertoire ranks of inferred template counts. In a later analysis, generation probabilities were computed using a VDJ recombination model fitted to out-of-frame rearrangements, and the results were checked against IGoR. Hypergeometric tests were used in a later analysis to score TCR-TCR, TCR-HLA and TCR-CMV co-occurrence, with a repertoire-size bias correction applied to the TCR pairs. A later analysis estimated false discovery rates by permuting HLA or CMV assignments 20 times. In a later analysis, co-occurring TCRs were grouped using DBSCAN, and TCRdist sequence similarity was added for clustering within HLA-allele-positive subsets. Co-occurrence clustering excluded repertoires with fewer than 30,000 or more than 120,000 public chains, plus five with anomalous nucleotide sharing. TCRdb's version of the immuneACCESS table is confined to in-frame rearrangements and falls short of the full clone set. An unresolved V gene accounts for under half of the shortfall where checked; the remainder is of unknown origin. V and J calls and clone size are copied from that table; D and trimming were computed from the DNA. The sample records some 150,000 clones, approximately 79% of which are singletons. Of the sample, more than 1.2% is held by the ten largest clones.

In total, 666 healthy bone marrow donors made up the cohort. Cohort members were all nominally healthy when sampled, although unrecorded immune exposures were likely present. The donor tested CMV seronegative and was one of the 352 seronegative cohort members. Each donor provided a peripheral blood sample, and peripheral blood mononuclear cells were used for TCR beta sequencing. Genomic DNA was extracted from the blood cell samples with the Qiagen DNeasy Blood Extraction Kit. As for this clone: The specificity of this receptor is unknown. Base qualities are not at hand, and no much larger clone is one base apart.

Findings and caveats that apply to the study as a whole: At a false discovery rate of 0.05, a later analysis linked about 17,000 TCR beta sequences to specific HLA alleles. In a later genetic analysis, a missense DCLRE1C variant was associated with V-gene and J-gene trimming of TCR beta chains, and the association was replicated in an independent cohort. While some public TCRs were present in many individuals, most TCR sequences turned up only very rarely across donors. The only immune exposure information available for the cohort was CMV serostatus. The authors suggested that the approach could potentially be extended to other disease states and immunological phenotypes. Strong co-occurrence of HLA alleles, especially DR and DQ, made assigning TCR associations to individual alleles difficult. The study gave a list of over 150 TCR beta chains associated with cytomegalovirus. Because counts were too low, under 20 rarely observed V segments, including chromosome 9 orphons, were left out of the earlier analysis of approximately 580 of the donors. In a later analysis, several top co-occurrence clusters were reported to appear linked to parvovirus B19, influenza, CMV and Epstein-Barr virus. The classifier was reported to diagnose cytomegalovirus status with high specificity and sensitivity in both the original cohort and the validation cohort. A later genetic analysis reported fewer N-insertions in productive TCRs among donors in an Asian-associated ancestry cluster than the roughly 700-donor mean. A further reported finding was that TCR beta sequences accurately predicted the HLA-A and HLA-B alleles for most subjects in the first cohort. Because HLA typing was unavailable for some donors at each locus, only the typed subset was used in association tests. Linkage disequilibrium might explain the correlated functional status among segregating V segments, but an unknown experimental factor could not be excluded. In a later analysis, HLA-associated TCR beta chains showed more clonal expansion and lower generation probabilities than non-associated chains that were equally common. A cluster of highly shared sequence variants was judged likely to be a technical artifact of the sequencing pipeline. In an earlier analysis of more than 500 of the donors, most TCR beta V segments appeared in productive rearrangements about 87% or about 30% of the time, broadly matching IMGT annotations. Roughly uniform sequencing depth across donors was assumed in presence/absence analyses, although this assumption may not hold. This cohort had only TCR beta chains sequenced, and the lack of alpha or paired-chain data limited which features could be detected. A few of the identified cytomegalovirus-associated TCR beta chains were confirmed in vitro to be specific for cytomegalovirus antigens. A later analysis found that TCR association rates varied across HLA loci, with DRB1 alleles showing the most associated TCRs and HLA-C alleles the fewest. Most CMV-associated TCR beta chains appeared to be HLA-restricted in a later analysis, and the HLA associations seemed to be driven largely by CMV exposure.

This sequence was found in a man aged 60-69 years in good health and CMV-seronegative. The specimen was PBMCs.

In nucleotide form, the sequence is TGTGCCAGTAGTTACCCAGCGGGGTCATATAGCAATCAGCCCCAGCATTTT. Its coded protein is CASSYPAGSYSNQPQHF. This chain joins TRBV19 to TRBJ1-5; no D gene can be assigned with confidence. Trimming costs V 5 bases and J 0 bases, and their ends lie 17 bases apart. Taken from cysteine to phenylalanine, the CDR3 has 17 residues. The read is trimmed to its CDR3 DNA, 51 bases read in frame from base 1. The germline V gene (reference sequence) gives CDR1 as LNHDA and CDR2 as SQIVND.